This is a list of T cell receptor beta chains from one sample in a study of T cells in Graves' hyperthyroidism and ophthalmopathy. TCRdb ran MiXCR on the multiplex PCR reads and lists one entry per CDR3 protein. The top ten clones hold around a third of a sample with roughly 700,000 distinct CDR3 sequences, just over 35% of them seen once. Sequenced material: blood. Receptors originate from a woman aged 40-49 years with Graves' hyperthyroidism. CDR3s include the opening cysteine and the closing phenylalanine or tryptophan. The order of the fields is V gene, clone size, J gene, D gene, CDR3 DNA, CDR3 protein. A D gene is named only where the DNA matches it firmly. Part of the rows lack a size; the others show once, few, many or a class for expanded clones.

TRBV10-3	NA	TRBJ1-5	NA	TGTGCCATCAGTACTAGCGGGAGCAGGCAAGAGACCCAGCATTTT	CAISTSGSRQETQHF
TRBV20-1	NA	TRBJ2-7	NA	TGCAGTGCTTCCGGTTATTTTTACACGTCGACTACCTACGAGCAGTACTTC	CSASGYFYTSTTYEQYF
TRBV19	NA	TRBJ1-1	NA	TGTGCCAGTAGTATTGAACCGGTCTCTGGAAACACTGAAGCTTTCTTT	CASSIEPVSGNTEAFF
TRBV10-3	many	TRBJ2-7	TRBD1	TGTGCCATCAGTGAGGGGACAGGGGTAGGGTACGAGCAGTACTTC	CAISEGTGVGYEQYF
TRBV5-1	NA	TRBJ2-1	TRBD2	TGCGCCAGCCGTGGGGGGGACAATGAGCAGTTCTTC	CASRGGDNEQFF
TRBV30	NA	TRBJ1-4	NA	TGTGCCTGGAGTGGACGCGACTTAGGAAAACTGTTTTTT	CAWSGRDLGKLFF
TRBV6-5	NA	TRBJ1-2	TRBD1	TGTGCCAGCAGTTACTCGACAGGGCTCGATGGCTACACCTTC	CASSYSTGLDGYTF
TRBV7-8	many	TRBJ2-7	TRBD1	TGTGCCAGCAGCTGGGACCGGGACAGGGGCTACGAGCAGTACTTC	CASSWDRDRGYEQYF
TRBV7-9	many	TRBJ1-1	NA	TGTGCCAGCAGCTTATGGGGGCTCCCCATGAACACTGAAGCTTTCTTT	CASSLWGLPMNTEAFF
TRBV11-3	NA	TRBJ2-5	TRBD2	TGTGCCAGCAGCTTAGACGGGACTAGCCGGGAACAAGAGACCCAGTACTTC	CASSLDGTSREQETQYF
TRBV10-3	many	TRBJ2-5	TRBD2	TGTGCCATCAGTGTCCAGCGGGGGGTCGGGGAGACCCAGTACTTC	CAISVQRGVGETQYF
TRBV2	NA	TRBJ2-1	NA	TGTGCCAGCAGGTCGGTAGGGTATTCCTACAATGAGCAGTTCTTC	CASRSVGYSYNEQFF
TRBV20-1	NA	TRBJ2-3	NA	TGCAGTGCTAGAGCGGGAACCCTCACGGATACGCAGTATTTT	CSARAGTLTDTQYF
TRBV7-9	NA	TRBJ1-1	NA	TGTGCCAGCTCACCACTAAAAGGGGAGAACACTGAAGCTTTCTTT	CASSPLKGENTEAFF
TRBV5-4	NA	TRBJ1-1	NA	TGTGCCAGCAGCTTAGGTCTGGGAATCTTCCACACTGAAGCTTTCTTT	CASSLGLGIFHTEAFF
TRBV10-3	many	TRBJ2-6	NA	TGTGCCATCAGTGGAGAGAGACCGAACTCTGGGGCCAACGTCCTGACTTTC	CAISGERPNSGANVLTF
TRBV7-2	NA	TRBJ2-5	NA	TGTGCCAGCAGCCAAGAAGGCAGCCAAGGGACCCAGTACTTC	CASSQEGSQGTQYF
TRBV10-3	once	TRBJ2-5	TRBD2	TGTGCCATCCAGTCGACGAACGACAAAGCCTACGGGCGGGGGTCGGAGACCCAGTACTTC	CAIQSTNDKAYGRGSETQYF
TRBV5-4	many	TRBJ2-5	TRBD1	TGTGCCAGCAGCCCTCGGGACAGCGTCAGGGAGACCCAGTACTTC	CASSPRDSVRETQYF
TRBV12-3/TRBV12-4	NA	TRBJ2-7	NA	TGTGCCAGCAGTTTGGGATGGGCGGGGGCGTCCTACGAGCAGTACTTC	CASSLGWAGASYEQYF
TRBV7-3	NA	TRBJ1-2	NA	TGTGCCAGCAGCTTAATGGGGGGCTATGGCTACACCTTC	CASSLMGGYGYTF
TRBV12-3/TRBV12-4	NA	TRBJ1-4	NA	TGTGCCAGCAGTTGGGACCGGGGCAGGGATCCTGAAAAACTGTTTTTT	CASSWDRGRDPEKLFF
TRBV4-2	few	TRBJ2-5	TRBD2	TGTGCCAGCAGCACCACACTAGCGGGGGGGTCGGAGACCCAGTACTTC	CASSTTLAGGSETQYF
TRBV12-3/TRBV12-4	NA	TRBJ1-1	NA	TGTGCCAGCAGTTTAAATGGGTTCCGCACTGAAGCTTTCTTT	CASSLNGFRTEAFF
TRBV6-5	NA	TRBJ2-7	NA	TGTGCCAGCAGTCTCGGACGGGATGCCTCCTACGAGCAGTACTTC	CASSLGRDASYEQYF
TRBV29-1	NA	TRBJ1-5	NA	TGCAGCGTGGGGGCACAAGACCGGCTCCAAGAGACCCAGCATTTT	CSVGAQDRLQETQHF
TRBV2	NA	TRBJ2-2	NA	TGTGCCAGCGGGGTCCAAGGGACCACCAACACCGGGGAGCTGTTTTTT	CASGVQGTTNTGELFF
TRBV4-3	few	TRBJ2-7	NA	TGCGCCAGCAGCCAAGATACAGGATACTACGAGCAGTACTTC	CASSQDTGYYEQYF
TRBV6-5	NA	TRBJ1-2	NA	TGTGCCAGCAGTTACTCATCAGGGGCGCCTAGCTACACCTTC	CASSYSSGAPSYTF
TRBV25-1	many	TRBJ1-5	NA	TGTGCCAGCAGATCGGATAGGGGAGACCAGCCCCAGCATTTT	CASRSDRGDQPQHF
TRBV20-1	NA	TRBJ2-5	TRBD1	TGCAGTGCTAGGGACAGGGAGAATCAGCCCCAGTACTTC	CSARDRENQPQYF
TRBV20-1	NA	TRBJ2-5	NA	TGCAGTGGGGCGGCGGGGAAAGAGACCCAGTACTTC	CSGAAGKETQYF
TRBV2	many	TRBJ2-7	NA	TGTGCCAGCAGTGAATTCGCCCCGGGTACCTACGAGCAGTACTTC	CASSEFAPGTYEQYF
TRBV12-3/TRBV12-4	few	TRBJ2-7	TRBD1	TGTGCCAGCAGTTCTTGGACAGGGGACTACGAGCAGTACTTC	CASSSWTGDYEQYF
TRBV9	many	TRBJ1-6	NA	TGTGCCAGCAGCGTAGTCTGGAGGGGTGTAGGTAATTCACCCCTCCACTTT	CASSVVWRGVGNSPLHF
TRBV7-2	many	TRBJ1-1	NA	TGTGCCAGCAGCTTCAATGGGAGCCCCTTGGCTGAAGCTTTCTTT	CASSFNGSPLAEAFF
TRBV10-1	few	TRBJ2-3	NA	TGCGCCAGCAGTGAAGACTTCACAGATACGCAGTATTTT	CASSEDFTDTQYF
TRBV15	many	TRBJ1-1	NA	TGTGCCACCAGCAATCCCATCAGGGCAGGAAACACTGAAGCTTTCTTT	CATSNPIRAGNTEAFF
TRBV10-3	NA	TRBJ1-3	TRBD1	TGTGCCATCAGCGACAGGGCAAACACCATATATTTT	CAISDRANTIYF
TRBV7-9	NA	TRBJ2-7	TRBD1	TGTGCCAGCAACGCCCCGGGACAGGGGTCCTACGAGCAGTACTTC	CASNAPGQGSYEQYF
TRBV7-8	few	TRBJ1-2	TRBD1	TGTGCCAGCAGCCAAGGGGGCATAGTTCGGGCTGTCTATGGCTACACCTTC	CASSQGGIVRAVYGYTF
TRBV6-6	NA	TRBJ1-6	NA	TGTGCCAGCACTCGGGGCAGTAATTCACCCCTCCACTTT	CASTRGSNSPLHF
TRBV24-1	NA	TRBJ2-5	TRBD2	TGTGCCAGCAGCCTCGCGGGGGGCCGGTGGGAGACCCAGTACTTC	CASSLAGGRWETQYF
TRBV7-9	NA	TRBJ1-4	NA	TGTGCCAGCAGCGTAGAGGGAGGGGAAAAACTGTTTTTT	CASSVEGGEKLFF
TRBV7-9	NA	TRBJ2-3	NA	TGTGCCAGCAGGACCGGACTACCTCAAGGAACAGATACGCAGTATTTT	CASRTGLPQGTDTQYF
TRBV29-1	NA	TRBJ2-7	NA	TGCAGCGTTGAGAACGGCACCCGAGAGCAGTACTTC	CSVENGTREQYF
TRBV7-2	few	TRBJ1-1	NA	TGTGCCAGCAGCCGTTATGCTGCGTTGACTGAAGCTTTCTTT	CASSRYAALTEAFF
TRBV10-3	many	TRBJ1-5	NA	TGTGCCATCAGTGAGTGGGGATTTAGCAATCAGCCCCAGCATTTT	CAISEWGFSNQPQHF
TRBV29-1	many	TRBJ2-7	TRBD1	TGCAGCGTTGACGGGACAGGGGGCGCCGAGCAGTACTTC	CSVDGTGGAEQYF